This T cell receptor beta chain emerged from a study of radiation and T cells in renal cell carcinoma. Study-wide context: Nephrectomy followed 15 Gy stereotactic body radiation by 4 weeks.

There are 18 residues in the CDR3. V shed 3 bases, J shed 0 bases, and the junction held 14 bases outside the gene matches. The germline gives CDR1 ENHRY, CDR2 SYGVKD. Time point denoted: blood 2 weeks post-SBRT. Treatment indicated: 15 Gy SBRT to primary tumor, nephrectomy 4 weeks later. Serial blood draws occurred at baseline and 2 and 4 weeks post-SBRT. Worth noting for this clone: The antigen remains undetermined.

Sequencing was performed with immunoSEQ multiplex PCR; in TCRdb, only in-frame clones are kept and a portion is missing. The top ten hold about 23% of the sample, which has tens of thousands of clones, about 86% seen once. Study results and limitations: From baseline, blood top tumor clonotypes peaked at 2 weeks post-radiation. Pretreatment tumor biopsies were lacking, so baseline clonotypes are unknown.

The sample here was blood, taken from a patient whose treatment included radiotherapy and nephrectomy. The J gene is TRBJ2-7, the V gene TRBV10-3; the match to TRBD2 covers 7 bases. The TCR comes from a woman aged 50 to 65 with renal cell carcinoma. The CDR3 is CAISDYLASGRSSYEQYF. CDR3 coding DNA: TGTGCCATCAGTGATTATCTGGCTAGCGGTAGGAGCTCCTACGAGCAGTACTTC.